These T cell receptor beta chains were read from a single sample in a study of T-cell reconstitution after alpha-beta-depleted transplantation in children. TCRdb reanalysed the PCR reads using MiXCR and keeps one entry per CDR3 protein. The sample includes around 600,000 distinct CDR3 sequences, around 17% seen only once; the top ten take approximately 1.1%. The input for sequencing was PBMCs from the stem cell graft donor, taken from the stem cell graft. The receptors were gathered from a human donor who donated a stem cell graft to a child with acute myeloid leukemia. Each CDR3 is given with its conserved first and last residue. A D gene is named only where the DNA matches it firmly. Clone size is given for some rows only: seen once, a few or many times, or a class if the clone is expanded.

D gene,J gene,V gene,clone size,CDR3 DNA,CDR3 protein
-,TRBJ2-7,TRBV7-2,many,TGTGCCAGCAGCTTAGTGGAAACCTACGAGCAGTACTTC,CASSLVETYEQYF
-,TRBJ2-1,TRBV7-2,many,TGTGCCAGCAGCCACGTTCAGGGAAAGAATGAGCAGTTCTTC,CASSHVQGKNEQFF
TRBD2,TRBJ2-2,TRBV20-1,many,TGCAGTGCTAGAAGGCTAGCGGGGCTCGGGAACACCGGGGAGCTGTTTTTT,CSARRLAGLGNTGELFF
TRBD2,TRBJ2-5,TRBV5-1,-,TGCGCCAGCAGCTTAAGGACTAGCCTGGAGACCCAGTACTTC,CASSLRTSLETQYF
TRBD2,TRBJ2-1,TRBV12-5,-,TGTGCTAGTGGTTTGTTTCCAGCGGGGGGAGCGGGTGAGCAGTTCTTC,CASGLFPAGGAGEQFF
-,TRBJ2-5,TRBV4-3,once,TGCGCCAGCAGCCCTAATAGGGGGATCGAGACCCAGTACTTC,CASSPNRGIETQYF
TRBD1,TRBJ1-5,TRBV4-1,-,TGCGCCAGCAGCCCGGGACAGGGGGCAGGCCAGCCCCAGCATTTT,CASSPGQGAGQPQHF
-,TRBJ1-6,TRBV5-6,-,TGTGCCAGCAGCTTGGTCAGGGGCGGCGATTCACCCCTCCACTTT,CASSLVRGGDSPLHF
TRBD1,TRBJ1-3,TRBV9,many,TGTGCCAGCAGAGCCGGACAGGGAAATGGACGCCCAGGAAACACCATATATTTT,CASRAGQGNGRPGNTIYF
-,TRBJ2-5,TRBV7-2,many,TGTGCCAGCAGCCGCCGGGACGGACAAGAGACCCAGTACTTC,CASSRRDGQETQYF
TRBD1,TRBJ1-6,TRBV11-2,-,TGTGCCAGCAGGAATTCAGGAGCAGGGGGTTCACCCCTCCACTTT,CASRNSGAGGSPLHF
TRBD1,TRBJ2-2,TRBV3-1,-,TGTGCCAGCAGCCAAGTAACAGGGGGGACCGGGGAGCTGTTTTTT,CASSQVTGGTGELFF
-,TRBJ1-3,TRBV20-1,many,TGCAGTGCTAGAGTTCAGGGATCTGGAAACACCATATATTTT,CSARVQGSGNTIYF
TRBD2,TRBJ2-2,TRBV20-1,few,TGCAGTGCTAGAACAGCGGGGGGGAGTAGCACCGGGGAGCTGTTTTTT,CSARTAGGSSTGELFF
TRBD1,TRBJ1-2,TRBV5-6,many,TGTGCCAGCAGCTTGGACAGGGGTAATGGATATGGCTACACCTTC,CASSLDRGNGYGYTF
-,TRBJ2-1,TRBV29-1,many,TGCAGCGTTGAAGACGATCGAATAGCCTACAATGAGCAGTTCTTC,CSVEDDRIAYNEQFF
-,TRBJ1-4,TRBV15,few,TGTGCCACCAGCGCCCGACAGGCCGAAGAGGAAAAACTGTTTTTT,CATSARQAEEEKLFF
TRBD2,TRBJ2-3,TRBV20-1,many,TGCGTGTTAGCGGGGGGGCCCAATACGCAGTATTTT,CVLAGGPNTQYF